Shown below are 13 T cell receptor beta chains from a single sample sequenced in a study of cytomegalovirus exposure and HLA in healthy donors. The PCR was carried out with 60 Vbeta primers and 13 Jbeta primers. The protocol was immunoSEQ multiplex PCR, while the TCRdb copy is restricted to in-frame clones and leaves out a portion. This sample has about 110,000 clones, with under 80% found just once. The sample consisted of PBMCs. These receptor sequences come from a middle-aged woman in good health and CMV-seropositive.

The rearrangement uses TRBV11-2 and TRBJ1-4, with D perhaps TRBD1 (6 bases). Germline CDR1 SGHAT, CDR2 FQNNGV. V dropped 5 bases and J dropped 0 bases, with 13 bases sitting between them. CDR3 length equals 16 residues. The CDR3 bases are TGTGCCAGCAGCCCGCAACAGGGAGCAACTAATGAAAAACTGTTTTTT. Amino acids: CASSPQQGATNEKLFF.

The genes are TRBV6-1 and TRBJ2-7; D might be TRBD2 (5 bases). The CDR3 is 14 residues long. The germline CDR1 and CDR2 sequences are MNHNS and SASEGT. V lost 4 bases to trimming and J lost 0 bases, with 10 bases between them. CDR3 loop: CASSGGFSSYEQYF. The CDR3 DNA sequence: TGTGCCAGCAGTGGCGGGTTTAGCTCCTACGAGCAGTACTTC.

The CDR3 region is CASSQGRTGWETQYF. In nucleotides, the CDR3 is TGCGCCAGCAGCCAGGGCAGGACAGGGTGGGAGACCCAGTACTTC. The chain is built from TRBV4-3 and TRBJ2-5; TRBD1 aligns across 8 bases. With 3 bases clipped from V and 5 bases from J, the junction kept 8 bases outside the gene matches. The CDR3 runs to 15 residues. In germline, CDR1 is LGHNA, CDR2 YSLEER.

This clone was seen just once. The rearrangement links TRBV5-6 to TRBJ1-1; a possible D gene is TRBD1 (6 bases). CDR1 and CDR2 (germline): SGHDT, YYEEEE. Trimming shortened V by 2 bases and J by 1 base, and 9 bases separated the two germline ends. CDR3 size: 14 residues. DNA for the CDR3: TGTGCCAGCAGCTTCCAGGGGAGGAACACTGAAGCTTTCTTT. It is translated as CASSFQGRNTEAFF.

V gene TRBV27 combines with J gene TRBJ1-1; the D gene is possibly TRBD1 (6 bases). In germline, CDR1 is MNHEY, CDR2 SMNVEV (reference sequence). Trimming shortened V by 2 bases and J by 0 bases, and 13 bases separated the two germline ends. The CDR3 totals 16 residues. DNA for the CDR3: TGTGCCAGCAGTTTAGGGGGGGGGCACCTGAACACTGAAGCTTTCTTT. This encodes CASSLGGGHLNTEAFF.

This clone appeared a few times. The CDR3 coding sequence is TGCGCCAGCAGCCCCCGGACTAGCGGGGGCGCCCCCCCCTACGAGCAGTACTTC. Residues: CASSPRTSGGAPPYEQYF. V is TRBV4-3 and J is TRBJ2-7; 13 positions agree with TRBD2. This CDR3 comprises 18 residues. The germline gives CDR1 LGHNA, CDR2 YSLEER. Losses at the gene ends were 4 bases for V and 2 bases for J; bases not matched to a gene: 11.

The chain carries TRBV4-1 and TRBJ1-1; 7 bases fit TRBD1. The CDR3 totals 16 residues. Trimming took 4 bases from V and 0 from J; bases not matched to a gene: 8. Germline loops: CDR1 MGHRA, CDR2 YSYEKL. The CDR3 here is CASSLDQGGVNTEAFF. CDR3 DNA: TGCGCCAGCAGCCTCGACCAGGGGGGTGTGAACACTGAAGCTTTCTTT.

The chain has TRBV27 and TRBJ1-2; D is perhaps TRBD1 (5 bases). V dropped 8 bases and J dropped 4 bases, with 8 bases sitting between them. In germline, CDR1 is MNHEY, CDR2 SMNVEV (reference sequence). This CDR3 has 11 amino acids. CDR3 sequence: CASQGAYGYTF. The CDR3 nucleotides are TGTGCCAGCCAAGGGGCCTATGGCTACACCTTC.

This clone was found once. The chain uses TRBV6-6 and TRBJ2-3; the D is unclear. Germline CDR1 and CDR2: MNHNY and SVGAGI (reference sequence). The CDR3 length is 12 residues. V gave up 2 bases and J gave up 6 bases, with 6 bases separating them. The CDR3 spells CASSYHQDTQYF. Written as DNA, the CDR3 is TGTGCCAGCAGTTACCACCAGGATACGCAGTATTTT.

This chain uses TRBV4-1 with TRBJ2-1; 8 bases match TRBD2. The CDR3 spans 15 residues. The V gene's germline CDR1 is MGHRA and CDR2 YSYEKL. V dropped 4 bases and J dropped 3; count of bases not matched to a gene: 5. CDR3 in amino acids: CASSLSGLGYNEQFF. The CDR3 DNA sequence: TGCGCCAGCAGCCTATCGGGACTAGGCTACAATGAGCAGTTCTTC.

The genes are TRBV10-2 and TRBJ2-2, with TRBD2 matching 13 bases. V lost 8 bases, J lost 8 bases, and 8 bases stayed unmatched. The CDR3 totals 15 residues. In germline, CDR1 is WSHSY, CDR2 SAAADI. CDR3 DNA: TGCGCCAGCCACGGACTAGCGGGAGTAGATGGGGAGCTGTTTTTT. Its translation is CASHGLAGVDGELFF.

This chain joins TRBV28 and TRBJ2-7; possibly TRBD1 for D (6 bases). V gave up 1 base and J gave up 0 bases, with 10 bases separating them. The CDR3 has 15 amino acids. Germline values: CDR1 MDHEN, CDR2 SYDVKM. CDR3 residues: CASSLLTGRSYEQYF. CDR3 sequence (DNA): TGTGCCAGCAGTTTATTAACAGGGCGCTCCTACGAGCAGTACTTC.

The chain links TRBV5-8 to TRBJ1-4; TRBD1 might be the D (5 bases). This CDR3 has 15 amino acids. Germline V gene data show CDR1 as SGHTS and CDR2 as YDEGEE. The V end was cut by 7 bases, the J end by 5 bases, with 18 bases between. The chain's CDR3 is CASGPRGHFNEKLFF. The CDR3 DNA reads TGTGCCAGCGGCCCCCGCGGACACTTCAATGAAAAACTGTTTTTT.